This T cell receptor (beta chain) appears in the sequencing data of a study of human T cells and chemical hapten exposure. Overall study: Yields of TCR per sample differed, chiefly owing to small differences in pooled library volume.

Time point indicated: healthy volunteer bleed at 2 weeks. The authors' total RNA extraction used unfractionated whole blood. In TCRdb, the RACE reads were re-called with MiXCR into one record per CDR3 protein. The repertoire has over 45,000 distinct CDR3 sequences, about 3.9% of them found once; the top ten carry about 1.5%. The junction had 7 bases not matched to a gene; V was cut back by 4 bases and J by 0 bases. The length of the CDR3 is 19 residues. Germline lookup yields CDR1 MNHNY and CDR2 SVGAGI (reference sequence). The chain joins TRBV6-6 to TRBJ2-6, with TRBD2 matching over 12 bases. Sample: whole blood. The TCR was taken from a female donor in good health. Some clones in this sample may be carry-over from other donors' samples. The CDR3 sequence is CASSSSGGGLISGANVLTF. DNA of the CDR3: TGTGCCAGCAGTTCTAGCGGGGGGGGCCTAATCTCTGGGGCCAACGTCCTGACTTTC.